One sample yielded the 25 T cell receptor beta chains listed below, sequenced in a study of blood T cell repertoires in COVID-19. The method was immunoSEQ multiplex PCR; TCRdb's version includes in-frame clones alone and lacks a portion of them. The sample includes tens of thousands of clones, 75% to 90% of them seen just once. The sequenced sample was peripheral blood. The receptors were sampled from a middle-aged man with active or convalescent COVID-19.

Details on this clone: The same CDR3 arises from other DNA sequences in this sample as well. The V gene is TRBV6-5, the J gene TRBJ2-1; possible D gene TRBD2, 5 bases. The CDR3 has 14 residues. V lost 0 bases, J lost 3 bases, and 6 bases lay in between. Germline CDR1 MNHEY, CDR2 SVGAGI. CDR3 residues: CASSYSRVYNEQFF. For the CDR3, the DNA is TGTGCCAGCAGTTACTCGAGGGTCTACAATGAGCAGTTCTTC.

The rearrangement uses TRBV29-1 and TRBJ2-2; D is possibly TRBD2 (6 bases). V was cut by 0 bases and J by 5 bases, with 16 bases left in between. In germline, CDR1 is SQVTM, CDR2 ANQGSEA. This CDR3 contains 16 residues. The chain's CDR3 is CSVEDIGGAVTGELFF. DNA for the CDR3: TGCAGCGTTGAAGATATAGGCGGGGCGGTGACCGGGGAGCTGTTTTTT.

This clone has just a few counts. The chain joins TRBV5-1 to TRBJ1-6; D gene ambiguous. The CDR3 length is 15 residues. Germline V gene data show CDR1 as SGHRS and CDR2 as YFSETQ. The V end was cut by 4 bases, the J end by 6 bases, with 14 bases between. The chain's CDR3 is CASSLPEEGNSPLHF. The CDR3 coding sequence is TGCGCCAGCAGCCTCCCGGAGGAGGGTAATTCACCCCTCCACTTT.

This rearrangement joins TRBV5-4 to TRBJ2-5; 11 bases match TRBD2. CDR1 is SGHNT, CDR2 YYREEE, per germline (reference sequence). The trim removed 5 bases at V and 5 bases at J, leaving 11 bases unmatched. CDR3 size: 16 residues. DNA of the CDR3: TGTGCCAGCAGTTCCTATAGCGGGGGGGCTCGGGAGACCCAGTACTTC. Translating it yields CASSSYSGGARETQYF.

This chain links TRBV5-4 with TRBJ2-7; 7 bases map to TRBD1. The CDR3 consists of 15 residues. After removal of 1 base from V and 3 bases from J, the junction contained 7 bases not matched to a gene. From germline, CDR1 is SGHNT and CDR2 YYREEE (reference sequence). The CDR3 DNA reads as TGTGCCAGCAGCTTGTCATCGGGACAGTTCTACGAGCAGTACTTC. Residues: CASSLSSGQFYEQYF.

The chain employs TRBV28 and TRBJ2-2; 7 bases map to TRBD2. This CDR3 contains 16 residues. CDR1 is MDHEN, CDR2 SYDVKM, per germline. The trim removed 5 bases at V and 4 bases at J, leaving 10 bases unmatched. The CDR3 DNA reads TGTGCCAGCAGTCCCGGCGGCGGGAGTGCCACCGGGGAGCTGTTTTTT. This sequence encodes CASSPGGGSATGELFF.

The V gene is TRBV5-6, the J gene TRBJ2-3; maybe TRBD1 (6 bases). CDR3 length equals 16 residues. Germline CDR1 and CDR2: SGHDT and YYEEEE. The V end lost 3 bases, the J end lost 4 bases, and 18 bases lay between the germline ends. The CDR3 region is CASSWMGATGPDTQYF. CDR3 DNA sequence: TGTGCCAGCAGCTGGATGGGGGCAACCGGGCCAGATACGCAGTATTTT. The entire variable domain, with the rest obtained from reference TRBV5-6 and TRBJ2-3, is as follows: DAGVTQSPTHLIKTRGQQVTLRCSPKSGHDTVSWYQQALGQGPQFIFQYYEEEERQRGNFPDRFSGHQFPNYSSELNVNALLLGDSALYLCASSWMGATGPDTQYFGPGTRLTVL.

The genes are TRBV5-6 and TRBJ1-1, with D perhaps matching TRBD1 (5 bases). V was trimmed by 4 bases and J by 7 bases, leaving 17 bases between them. This CDR3 comprises 14 residues. Looked up from germline, CDR1 is SGHDT and CDR2 is YYEEEE. CDR3 residues: CASSIWRGWGEAFF. CDR3 DNA sequence: TGTGCCAGCAGCATTTGGAGGGGTTGGGGTGAAGCTTTCTTT. Full variable domain (missing parts from reference TRBV5-6 and TRBJ1-1): DAGVTQSPTHLIKTRGQQVTLRCSPKSGHDTVSWYQQALGQGPQFIFQYYEEEERQRGNFPDRFSGHQFPNYSSELNVNALLLGDSALYLCASSIWRGWGEAFFGQGTRLTVV.

In its sample, this clone was seen once. The genes are TRBV15 and TRBJ1-6, with D maybe TRBD1 (5 bases). The germline CDR1 and CDR2 sequences are LNHNV and YYDKDF (reference sequence). V was pared by 5 bases and J by 5 bases, with 10 bases between. The CDR3 is 14 residues long. CDR3: CATSPRGNNSPLHF. CDR3 nucleotides: TGTGCCACCAGCCCCCGGGGGAATAATTCACCCCTCCACTTT.

The rearrangement uses TRBV28 and TRBJ2-2; D not resolved. The CDR3 contains 12 residues. Trimming removed 6 bases from V and 5 bases from J, with 7 bases in between. CDR1 is MDHEN, CDR2 SYDVKM, per germline. The CDR3 sequence: CASRTATGELFF. As DNA, the CDR3 is TGTGCCAGCAGAACAGCAACCGGGGAGCTGTTTTTT.

V and J are TRBV3-1 (or the pseudogene TRBV3-2) and TRBJ2-7; 13 bases line up with TRBD2. CDR1 is LGHDT and CDR2 is YNNKEL in the germline V gene (reference sequence). The CDR3 is 18 amino acids. V shed 1 base, J shed 7 bases, and the junction held 13 bases outside the gene matches. The CDR3 DNA follows: TGTGCCAGCAGCCAAGTGGCCCCGGGACTAGCGGGAACGGGGGAGCAGTACTTC. It encodes CASSQVAPGLAGTGEQYF.

The chain couples TRBV4-3 to TRBJ1-2; no firm D call. Germline-derived CDR1 and CDR2 are LGHNA and YSLEER. Between the trimmed V and J ends, which lost 3 bases and 1 base, there was a span of 3 bases. This CDR3 spans 12 amino acids. The CDR3: CASSHSNYGYTF. The CDR3 DNA reads TGCGCCAGCAGCCATAGTAACTATGGCTACACCTTC.

This clone showed up just once. The chain carries TRBV29-1 and TRBJ2-6; D possibly corresponds to TRBD1 (6 bases). The CDR3 has 15 residues. The V gene's germline CDR1 is SQVTM and CDR2 ANQGSEA. Trimming left V 7 bases short and J 2 bases short, with 15 bases between. The CDR3 is CSAGASGAGANVLTF. The CDR3 nucleotides are TGCAGCGCTGGGGCTTCAGGGGCTGGGGCCAACGTCCTGACTTTC.

The chain uses TRBV11-3 and TRBJ2-7; TRBD1 matches 8 bases. CDR3 size: 15 residues. V shed 4 bases and J 3 bases; nucleotides not matched to a gene: 8. CDR1 SGHNT and CDR2 YENEEA come from the germline V gene. The CDR3, as DNA: TGTGCCAGCAGCTCTCAACCCGGGACAGGCTACGAGCAGTACTTC. Its protein product is CASSSQPGTGYEQYF. Looking up the rest from reference TRBV11-3 and TRBJ2-7 gives the full variable domain: EAGVVQSPRYKIIEKKQPVAFWCNPISGHNTLYWYLQNLGQGPELLIRYENEEAVDDSQLPKDRFSAERLKGVDSTLKIQPAELGDSAVYLCASSSQPGTGYEQYFGPGTRLTVT.

This clone was recorded a few times. The chain recombines TRBV28 with TRBJ1-6, with 7 bases lining up with TRBD1. Germline V CDR1 and CDR2: MDHEN, SYDVKM. Germline trimming cut 7 bases from V and 7 bases from J; bases unmatched to any gene: 7. This CDR3 region has 14 residues. The CDR3 loop is CASTKTGTNSPLHF. The CDR3 bases are TGTGCCAGCACCAAGACAGGGACCAATTCACCCCTCCACTTT.

This clone was detected once. This chain connects TRBV11-2 to TRBJ2-7, with 13 bases identical to TRBD2. CDR3 length: 18 amino acids. With V trimmed by 1 base and J by 0 bases, 6 bases remained unmatched. Germline-derived CDR1 and CDR2 are SGHAT and FQNNGV. This chain's CDR3 is CASSLVGTSGMSSYEQYF. In DNA form, the CDR3 reads TGTGCCAGCAGCTTAGTGGGGACTAGCGGGATGAGCTCCTACGAGCAGTACTTC. The full variable domain, with the rest looked up from reference TRBV11-2 and TRBJ2-7, is EAGVAQSPRYKIIEKRQSVAFWCNPISGHATLYWYQQILGQGPKLLIQFQNNGVVDDSQLPKDRFSAERLKGVDSTLKIQPAKLEDSAVYLCASSLVGTSGMSSYEQYFGPGTRLTVT.

The chain links TRBV20-1 to TRBJ2-7; 8 bases match TRBD2. The trim removed 3 bases at V and 4 bases at J, leaving 8 bases unmatched. This CDR3 has 14 residues. Germline V gene sequence: CDR1 DFQATT, CDR2 SNEGSKA (reference sequence). The CDR3 nucleotides are TGCAGTGCTAGTTCACTAGCGGTAATGTACGAGCAGTACTTC. This sequence encodes CSASSLAVMYEQYF.

The V call is TRBV20-1, the J call TRBJ2-7, with D possibly being TRBD2 (6 bases). CDR1 and CDR2 from the germline V gene are DFQATT and SNEGSKA (reference sequence). The CDR3 covers 13 residues. Between the trimmed V and J ends, which lost 3 bases and 6 bases, there was a span of 15 bases. CDR3 nucleotides: TGCAGTGCTAGTCCCGGGGGTTGGGGCGAGCAGTACTTC. Translation gives CSASPGGWGEQYF.

The rearrangement joins TRBV24-1 to TRBJ2-1; 10 bases align to TRBD1. CDR3 length: 16 amino acids. The ends lost 3 bases at V and 4 bases at J; junction bases unmatched: 5. CDR1 and CDR2 (germline): KGHDR, SFDVKD. As DNA, the CDR3 is TGTGCCACCAGTGATCTACCGGGACAGGGGTACAATGAGCAGTTCTTC. This translates into CATSDLPGQGYNEQFF.

The V call is TRBV2, the J call TRBJ2-5; 10 nucleotides agree with TRBD2. The CDR3 spans 16 residues. Germline-derived CDR1 and CDR2 are SNHLY and FYNNEI. V shed 4 bases and J 4 bases; nucleotides not matched to a gene: 9. CDR3 bases: TGTGCCAGCAGTGGTGCTAGCGGGAGCGTCGGAGAGACCCAGTACTTC. Amino acid sequence: CASSGASGSVGETQYF.

The chain carries TRBV7-2 and TRBJ1-2, with D maybe TRBD1 (5 bases). Germline V gene sequence: CDR1 SGHTA, CDR2 FQGNSA. V dropped 3 bases and J dropped 7 bases, with 15 bases sitting between them. The CDR3 extends over 14 amino acids. In DNA form, the CDR3 reads TGTGCCAGCAGCTTGGCAGGGCTTTACAGTGGCTACACCTTC. Translation gives CASSLAGLYSGYTF.

The rearrangement joins TRBV9 to TRBJ2-1; 13 bases fit TRBD2. The CDR3 length is 17 residues. The V gene's germline CDR1 is SGDLS and CDR2 YYNGEE. After removal of 2 bases from V and 10 bases from J, the junction contained 12 bases not matched to a gene. In DNA form, the CDR3 reads TGTGCCAGCAGCGTTACTAGCGGGGGGGAACTGTTTGAGGAGCAGTTCTTC. This sequence encodes CASSVTSGGELFEEQFF.

This chain connects TRBV12-5 to TRBJ2-7, with D possibly TRBD1 on 6 matching bases. The germline V and J ends were trimmed by 4 bases and 2 bases, with 18 bases remaining between them. From germline, CDR1 is LGHNT and CDR2 FRNRAP. The CDR3 is 16 residues long. Here the CDR3 reads CASGSLHGDTTYEQYF. The DNA for the CDR3 is TGTGCTAGTGGTTCCCTTCATGGGGACACAACCTACGAGCAGTACTTC.

This sequence joins TRBV18 and TRBJ2-3; D not certain. There are 16 residues in the CDR3. Germline assignment: CDR1 KGHSH and CDR2 LQKENI. The V end was cut by 3 bases, the J end by 0 bases, with 13 bases between. DNA of the CDR3: TGTGCCAGCTCACCCTTCACGGTCCCTAGCACAGATACGCAGTATTTT. It translates to CASSPFTVPSTDTQYF.

The chain uses TRBV6-2 or TRBV6-3 and TRBJ2-1; perhaps TRBD1 as D (6 bases). With 0 bases removed from V and 7 bases from J, the gap between germline ends came to 7 bases. The CDR3 runs to 13 residues. Germline-derived CDR1 and CDR2 are MNHEY and SVGEGT. The CDR3 DNA follows: TGTGCCAGCAGTTACTCACAGGGTAATGAGCAGTTCTTC. Protein product: CASSYSQGNEQFF.